This T cell receptor (beta chain) appears in the sequencing data of a study of post-analysis software for immune sequencing data (dated by TCRdb to about 2015). Broadly, across the study: Disease courses on record covered relapsing-remitting, secondary progressive and progressive-relapsing multiple sclerosis, though some patients had no subtype annotation. A subset of samples was prepared in parallel using single-end sample barcoding, then pooled and co-amplified after Illumina adapter ligation. Patient repertoires were compared against ten to eleven previously published healthy control repertoires from donors aged roughly 6 to 27 years. Findings and caveats that apply to the study as a whole: Compared with controls, multiple sclerosis patients had significantly lower normalized Chao1 diversity, a finding suggesting substantial peripheral T-cell clonal expansion. The multiple sclerosis patient group was slightly younger than the control group. Strong co-clustering of samples prepared in the same batch was shown by direct clustering with F measure, prompting a batch-effect correction.

To demonstrate the VDJtools post-analysis software, the study profiled TCR beta repertoires from the peripheral blood of about a dozen young patients with multiple sclerosis. The multiple sclerosis patients were children and adolescents ranging in age from roughly 6 to 15 years. Comment on this clonotype: It lacks a known antigen. Nothing much larger sits one base from this clone, and base qualities are not available.

Library construction relied on PCR. The reads were generated on an Illumina HiSeq 2500. Unique molecular identifiers were incorporated into TCR beta cDNA libraries to reduce PCR and sequencing biases. Roughly 0.5 million cDNA molecules were obtained per 1 to 10 million input T cells, so each molecule approximated one T cell. The patient libraries were prepared and sequenced using the same protocol as the earlier healthy control dataset. Within a given batch, samples were prepared together, multiplexed and sequenced on the same HiSeq lane. Concerning the study's data processing: Raw barcoded reads were processed with MIGEC, and single-read molecular identifier groups were discarded before consensus assembly and CDR3 extraction. VDJtools was used for post-analysis of the clonotype tables, and diversity was normalized by down-sampling every dataset to the size of the smallest sample. Repertoire overlap clustering matched CDR3 amino acid but not nucleotide sequences to correct batch-related cross-sample contamination. TCRdb reran the public reads through fastp at Q25 and MiXCR, keeping productive beta chains. Records with the same CDR3 protein are collapsed into one entry carrying the most frequent genes and DNA. These V and J calls rely on TCRdb rather than the paper's analysis. The sample yields 650,000 to 850,000 distinct CDR3 sequences; 46% were counted once. The ten largest clones add up to approximately 4.4% of the sample.

This clonotype was sampled from a girl aged 10-17 years with multiple sclerosis. The specimen sequenced was blood.

The nucleotide sequence is given as TGTGCCAGCAGTAGCGGGAGGGCCGGGAATGAGCAGTACTTC. It specifies CASSSGRAGNEQYF. The chain links TRBV4-2 with TRBJ2-5; a stretch of 11 junction bases matches TRBD2. CDR1 and CDR2 are drawn from the germline V gene: LGHNA, YNFKEQ. After removal of 6 bases from V and 11 bases from J, the junction retains 11 bases not matched to a gene. Inclusive of the bounding cysteine and phenylalanine, the CDR3 is 14 residues long. The CDR3 DNA has 42 bases and is translated from base 1.